The next 16 T cell receptor beta chains were all read from a single sample in a study of cytomegalovirus exposure and HLA in healthy donors. The PCR made use of 60 Vbeta and 13 Jbeta primers. TCRdb's copy holds only in-frame clones and misses some; the assay was immunoSEQ multiplex PCR. The data contain under 100,000 clones, approximately 70% of them singletons. Material for sequencing was PBMCs. Receptors originate from a woman aged 45-59 years in good health and CMV-seropositive.

The J gene is TRBJ2-1, the V gene TRBV19; unclear D gene. CDR1 and CDR2 (germline): LNHDA, SQIVND (reference sequence). Trimming shortened V by 10 bases and J by 4 bases, and 11 bases separated the two germline ends. CDR3 size: 12 residues. Written as DNA, the CDR3 is TGTGCCACAAGCCCTCCTTACAATGAGCAGTTCTTC. It translates to CATSPPYNEQFF.

This clone was seen a handful of times. V and J are TRBV12-1 and TRBJ2-3; TRBD2 is the table's D call, not checked against the DNA. TRBV12-1 is a known pseudogene. The CDR3 length is 15 residues. The chain's CDR3 is CASSRTSGRSDTQYF. For the CDR3, the DNA is TGTGCCAGCAGCCGGACTAGCGGGAGGTCAGATACGCAGTATTTT.

V is TRBV5-1 and J is TRBJ1-1; tentative D call: TRBD1 (5 bases). Trimming removed 4 bases from V and 5 bases from J, with 9 bases in between. The CDR3 covers 12 residues. CDR1 is SGHRS and CDR2 is YFSETQ in the germline V gene. Here the CDR3 DNA reads TGCGCCAGCAGCAGCGGGACGACTGAAGCTTTCTTT. The encoded protein is CASSSGTTEAFF. Together with reference TRBV5-1 and TRBJ1-1, the CDR3 gives the full variable domain: KAGVTQTPRYLIKTRGQQVTLSCSPISGHRSVSWYQQTPGQGLQFLFEYFSETQRNKGNFPGRFSGRQFSNSRSEMNVSTLELGDSALYLCASSSGTTEAFFGQGTRLTVV.

The rearrangement uses TRBV28 and TRBJ1-1; D gene uncertain. The germline V gene has CDR1 MDHEN and CDR2 SYDVKM. Trimming took 5 bases from V and 6 from J, leaving 10 bases between them. This CDR3 spans 12 amino acids. The CDR3 spells CASSLGWAEAFF. The CDR3 DNA reads as TGTGCCAGCAGTCTCGGGTGGGCTGAAGCTTTCTTT. Based on the CDR3 plus reference TRBV28 and TRBJ1-1, the full variable domain is DVKVTQSSRYLVKRTGEKVFLECVQDMDHENMFWYRQDPGLGLRLIYFSYDVKMKEKGDIPEGYSVSREKKERFSLILESASTNQTSMYLCASSLGWAEAFFGQGTRLTVV.

The gene calls are TRBV7-3 and TRBJ1-2; maybe TRBD1 (5 bases). The CDR3 totals 13 residues. Germline CDR1 SGHTA, CDR2 FQGTGA. V was shortened by 5 bases and J by 9 bases, with 16 bases between the two germline ends. The CDR3 nucleotides read TGTGCCAGCAGCCCAACAGGATCGGAAAGCTACACCTTC. It encodes CASSPTGSESYTF.

This chain connects TRBV18 to TRBJ2-5; TRBD2 is a possible D gene (5 bases). Between the trimmed V and J ends, which lost 3 bases and 2 bases, there was a span of 28 bases. This CDR3 has 20 amino acids. Germline lookup yields CDR1 KGHSH and CDR2 LQKENI. The CDR3 sequence is CASSPRPRRTVELIQETQYF. As DNA, the CDR3 is TGTGCCAGCTCACCCCGTCCCAGGCGGACTGTAGAGTTGATACAAGAGACCCAGTACTTC.

This chain uses TRBV6-6 with TRBJ1-1; D gene uncertain. This CDR3 comprises 14 residues. V lost 2 bases to trimming and J lost 2 bases, with 9 bases between them. Germline CDR1 and CDR2: MNHNY and SVGAGI (reference sequence). The CDR3 bases are TGTGCCAGCAGTTACCGAGATACCAACACTGAAGCTTTCTTT. It encodes CASSYRDTNTEAFF.

The chain recombines TRBV5-6 with TRBJ1-5; D remains ambiguous. V was shortened by 1 base and J by 5 bases, with 10 bases between the two germline ends. The CDR3 covers 14 residues. Looked up from germline, CDR1 is SGHDT and CDR2 is YYEEEE. CDR3 sequence: CASSLMRVHQPQHF. The CDR3, as DNA: TGTGCCAGCAGCTTGATGAGGGTTCATCAGCCCCAGCATTTT.

The genes are TRBV30 and TRBJ1-5; 8 nucleotides line up with TRBD1. The CDR3 spans 19 residues. The trim removed 2 bases at V and 5 bases at J, leaving 20 bases unmatched. CDR1 and CDR2 (germline): GTSNPN, SVGIG (reference sequence). CDR3 nucleotides: TGTGCCTGGAGTTCCCGAACCCTTATGACAGGGGAGAAGTATCAGCCCCAGCATTTT. Residues: CAWSSRTLMTGEKYQPQHF.

This rearrangement joins TRBV7-6 to TRBJ2-2; the match to TRBD2 covers 12 bases. Germline CDR1 is SGHVS and CDR2 is FNYEAQ. The CDR3 sequence is 19 residues long. Trimming removed 4 bases from V and 2 bases from J; junction bases left unmatched: 11. This CDR3 is CASSYQPPGLAGNTGELFF. Written as DNA, the CDR3 is TGTGCCAGCAGCTATCAACCTCCGGGACTAGCGGGCAACACCGGGGAGCTGTTTTTT.

The chain links TRBV7-6 to TRBJ2-1; tentatively, D is TRBD1 (5 bases). Trimming cost V 2 bases and J 3 bases, with 20 bases left between them. The CDR3 has 18 residues. Germline lookup yields CDR1 SGHVS and CDR2 FNYEAQ. The CDR3 is CASSLRALRQPYYNEQFF. In DNA form, the CDR3 reads TGTGCCAGCAGCTTACGTGCTTTGAGACAGCCCTACTACAATGAGCAGTTCTTC.

This clone was found a few times. The chain carries TRBV5-4 and TRBJ2-2; 7 bases line up with TRBD1. CDR3 length equals 15 residues. Trimming cost V 1 base and J 5 bases; bases outside gene matches: 5. CDR1 SGHNT and CDR2 YYREEE come from the germline V gene (reference sequence). The CDR3 is CASSLKGTVTGELFF. The CDR3 DNA reads TGTGCCAGCAGCTTGAAAGGGACAGTGACCGGGGAGCTGTTTTTT.

This chain links TRBV27 with TRBJ1-2, with TRBD1 matching over 9 bases. The V gene end was trimmed by 1 base and the J gene end by 2 bases; junction bases not matched to a gene: 5. Germline assignment: CDR1 MNHEY and CDR2 SMNVEV (reference sequence). The CDR3 contains 16 residues. CDR3 DNA sequence: TGTGCCAGCAGTTTATTGGGACAGGGAGTCAACTATGGCTACACCTTC. Translating it yields CASSLLGQGVNYGYTF.

The rearrangement uses TRBV6-5 and TRBJ1-5, with no clear D. V was cut by 6 bases and J by 1 base, with 10 bases left in between. The germline V gene has CDR1 MNHEY and CDR2 SVGAGI. The CDR3 sequence is 14 residues long. As DNA, the CDR3 is TGTGCCAGCAGCTCCCCCGGGAGCAATCAGCCCCAGCATTTT. Translated, it gives CASSSPGSNQPQHF.

The chain links TRBV5-1 to TRBJ2-1, with D possibly TRBD2 on 5 matching bases. The CDR3 consists of 12 residues. Germline-derived CDR1 and CDR2 are SGHRS and YFSETQ. The V end lost 4 bases, the J end lost 10 bases, and 12 bases lay between the germline ends. The CDR3 spells CASSRTWEEQFF. In DNA form, the CDR3 reads TGCGCCAGCAGCCGCACTTGGGAGGAGCAGTTCTTC.

The V gene is TRBV15, the J gene TRBJ1-5; D not certain. Germline V lookup: CDR1 LNHNV, CDR2 YYDKDF (reference sequence). Deletions cut 0 bases from V and 3 bases from J, with 9 bases between. The CDR3 extends over 15 amino acids. This CDR3 reads CATSRDLLINQPQHF. CDR3 coding DNA: TGTGCCACCAGCAGAGATTTACTGATCAATCAGCCCCAGCATTTT.